This T cell receptor beta chain was sequenced during a study of cytomegalovirus exposure and HLA in healthy donors. Overall study results and limits: Per published accounts, TCR beta sequences correctly predicted the HLA-A and HLA-B alleles of most subjects.

Amplification used 60 Vbeta primers and 13 Jbeta primers. Using immunoSEQ multiplex PCR, the repertoire was profiled, and TCRdb retains in-frame clones only, with some absent. Among roughly 180,000 clones, around 80% were seen once, and the ten largest hold roughly 1.2%. Note on this clone: As yet, its antigen is unknown.

The sequence was collected from a boy between 2 and 10 years old in good health and CMV-seronegative. Sequenced material: PBMCs.

The CDR3 region has the DNA TGTGCCAGCAGCAGGGACAGGTATTGGAGAATGAACACTGAAGCTTTCTTT. It encodes CASSRDRYWRMNTEAFF. The chain uses TRBV7-2 and TRBJ1-1; the match to TRBD1 covers 8 bases. Germline V CDR1 and CDR2: SGHTA, FQGNSA. The length of the CDR3 is 17 residues. The trim removed 5 bases at V and 0 bases at J, leaving 11 bases unmatched.